A selection of T cell receptor beta chains follows, all from one sample in a study of spatial heterogeneity in lung cancer. TCRdb used MiXCR to reprocess the 5' RACE reads, holding one entry per CDR3 protein. The table lists tens of thousands of distinct CDR3 sequences, roughly 7% of them singletons, with about 3% in the top ten. The sequencing here drew on PBMCs, taken at surgery. These receptors came from a female donor with early-stage non-small cell lung cancer. CDR3s include the opening cysteine and the closing phenylalanine or tryptophan. A D gene is named only where the DNA matches it firmly. Size is omitted from some rows. Given values are once, few, many or a class for expanded clones.

V gene: TRBV10-3
clone size: many
J gene: TRBJ2-3
D gene: -
CDR3 protein: CAISESGTDTQYF
CDR3 DNA: TGTGCCATCAGTGAGTCCGGCACAGATACGCAGTATTTT

V gene: TRBV5-1
clone size: many
J gene: TRBJ2-3
D gene: -
CDR3 protein: CASSSRTSSTDTQYF
CDR3 DNA: TGCGCCAGCAGCTCGAGAACTTCTAGCACAGATACGCAGTATTTT

V gene: TRBV7-2
clone size: many
J gene: TRBJ2-7
D gene: TRBD2
CDR3 protein: CASSLGTSGGVNEQYF
CDR3 DNA: TGTGCCAGCAGCTTAGGGACTAGCGGGGGTGTGAACGAGCAGTACTTC

V gene: TRBV28
clone size: few
J gene: TRBJ1-5
D gene: -
CDR3 protein: CASSLWRMNQPQHF
CDR3 DNA: TGTGCCAGCAGTTTATGGCGGATGAATCAGCCCCAGCATTTT

V gene: TRBV3-1
clone size: few
J gene: TRBJ2-3
D gene: -
CDR3 protein: CASSQGSGRSTDTQYF
CDR3 DNA: TGTGCCAGCAGCCAAGGTAGCGGCAGAAGCACAGATACGCAGTATTTT

V gene: TRBV15
clone size: many
J gene: TRBJ2-1
D gene: -
CDR3 protein: CATSRDLREEQFF
CDR3 DNA: TGTGCCACCAGCAGAGATTTACGAGAGGAGCAGTTCTTC

V gene: TRBV4-3
clone size: many
J gene: TRBJ2-6
D gene: TRBD1
CDR3 protein: CASSPQGAGANVLTF
CDR3 DNA: TGCGCCAGCAGCCCCCAGGGGGCTGGGGCCAACGTCCTGACTTTC

V gene: TRBV20-1
clone size: many
J gene: TRBJ2-1
D gene: TRBD2
CDR3 protein: CSADVGTSGFNEQFF
CDR3 DNA: TGCAGTGCCGACGTCGGGACTAGCGGTTTCAATGAGCAGTTCTTC

V gene: TRBV11-2
clone size: many
J gene: TRBJ2-3
D gene: TRBD2
CDR3 protein: CASSRRIRASGGAFTDTQYF
CDR3 DNA: TGTGCCAGCAGCCGACGGATCCGTGCTAGCGGGGGGGCTTTCACAGATACGCAGTATTTT

V gene: TRBV24-1
clone size: -
J gene: TRBJ2-3
D gene: -
CDR3 protein: CATSDSARMSTDTQYF
CDR3 DNA: TGTGCCACCAGTGATTCCGCCAGGATGAGCACAGATACGCAGTATTTT

V gene: TRBV6-2/TRBV6-3
clone size: few
J gene: TRBJ2-7
D gene: -
CDR3 protein: CGSGKGIYEQYF
CDR3 DNA: TGTGGCAGCGGAAAAGGGATCTACGAGCAGTACTTC

V gene: TRBV20-1
clone size: few
J gene: TRBJ1-1
D gene: -
CDR3 protein: CSARREQGIPEAFF
CDR3 DNA: TGCAGTGCTAGAAGGGAACAGGGTATACCTGAAGCTTTCTTT

V gene: TRBV2
clone size: -
J gene: TRBJ1-1
D gene: -
CDR3 protein: CASTADANTEAFF
CDR3 DNA: TGTGCCAGCACTGCAGATGCGAACACTGAAGCTTTCTTT

V gene: TRBV4-2
clone size: many
J gene: TRBJ2-7
D gene: TRBD2
CDR3 protein: CASSQDWAGGAAYEQYF
CDR3 DNA: TGTGCCAGCAGCCAAGATTGGGCCGGGGGGGCGGCCTACGAGCAGTACTTC

V gene: TRBV27
clone size: -
J gene: TRBJ1-4
D gene: TRBD1
CDR3 protein: CASRAWTGPNEKLFF
CDR3 DNA: TGTGCCAGCAGGGCCTGGACAGGGCCTAATGAAAAACTGTTTTTT

V gene: TRBV12-3/TRBV12-4
clone size: many
J gene: TRBJ2-7
D gene: TRBD2
CDR3 protein: CASRRVGGGEQYF
CDR3 DNA: TGTGCCAGCAGACGTGTTGGGGGAGGGGAGCAGTACTTC

V gene: TRBV28
clone size: many
J gene: TRBJ2-2
D gene: -
CDR3 protein: CASGVLNTGELFF
CDR3 DNA: TGTGCCTCCGGAGTCCTGAACACCGGGGAGCTGTTTTTT

V gene: TRBV29-1
clone size: many
J gene: TRBJ1-3
D gene: -
CDR3 protein: CSVELFEGTRDTIYF
CDR3 DNA: TGCAGCGTTGAGTTATTCGAGGGGACTAGAGACACCATATATTTT

V gene: TRBV6-6
clone size: many
J gene: TRBJ1-5
D gene: -
CDR3 protein: CASSLDSQPQHF
CDR3 DNA: TGTGCCAGCAGCCTCGACAGTCAGCCCCAGCATTTT

V gene: TRBV7-9
clone size: few
J gene: TRBJ1-1
D gene: -
CDR3 protein: CASSLEAAYYPTEAFF
CDR3 DNA: TGTGCCAGCAGCTTAGAGGCAGCGTATTACCCGACTGAAGCTTTCTTT

V gene: TRBV4-3
clone size: many
J gene: TRBJ2-7
D gene: TRBD1
CDR3 protein: CASSHVRTGANIYEQYF
CDR3 DNA: TGCGCCAGCAGCCATGTCCGGACAGGGGCCAACATCTACGAGCAGTACTTC

V gene: TRBV4-2
clone size: -
J gene: TRBJ2-5
D gene: -
CDR3 protein: CASSQGYLRETQYF
CDR3 DNA: TGTGCCAGCAGCCAAGGGTACCTGCGGGAGACCCAGTACTTC

V gene: TRBV5-1
clone size: few
J gene: TRBJ2-7
D gene: -
CDR3 protein: CASTMYGGYEQYF
CDR3 DNA: TGCGCCAGCACCATGTACGGGGGCTACGAGCAGTACTTC

V gene: TRBV28
clone size: many
J gene: TRBJ1-1
D gene: -
CDR3 protein: CASSLVPTEAFF
CDR3 DNA: TGTGCCAGCAGTTTAGTTCCCACTGAAGCTTTCTTT